Detailed here is one T cell receptor (beta chain). Its cognate antigen is unknown. This entry belongs to a study of T cell responses to AZD1222 COVID-19 vaccine. Deletions cut 8 bases from V and 7 bases from J, with 9 bases between. The CDR3 runs to 12 residues. Per germline, CDR1 MDHEN and CDR2 SYDVKM. TCRdb keeps only in-frame clones here, not all; method: immunoSEQ multiplex PCR. The table shows 100,000 to 120,000 clones, with 70% to 90% occurring only once. Study-wide results and caveats: Spike-specific TCR breadth and depth both grew after two AZD1222 doses.

Here the sequenced sample was peripheral blood, taken 28 days after the second AZD1222 dose. V gene TRBV28 combines with J gene TRBJ1-6; D gene unclear. This receptor was obtained from an adult who received the AZD1222 COVID-19 vaccine. CDR3 protein: CASGRRNSPLHF. The CDR3 DNA is TGTGCCAGCGGCCGAAGGAATTCACCCCTCCACTTT.